This T cell receptor beta chain was sequenced during a study of cytomegalovirus exposure and HLA in healthy donors. 13 Jbeta primers and 60 Vbeta primers were used for the PCR. Authors' methods: About 11 million of tens of millions of unique TCR beta chains were shared, per a later count. TCRdb keeps only in-frame clones here, not all; method: immunoSEQ multiplex PCR. The V and J calls and the clone size are those of that table, but D and trimming were determined from the DNA. The repertoire holds around 99,000 clones, with about three quarters as singletons. For this clone: Its cognate antigen is unknown.

Regarding the study as a whole: Reported results showed that the classifier diagnosed cytomegalovirus status with high specificity and sensitivity. Among the CMV-associated chains, three were confirmed in vitro as specific for CMV antigens.

The CDR3 length is 18 residues. Germline CDR1 and CDR2: MNHEY and SMNVEV (reference sequence). The ends lost 5 bases at V and 0 bases at J; junction bases unmatched: 7. The sample taken for sequencing was PBMCs. The receptor's source is a man aged 25-40 years in good health and CMV-seronegative. J is TRBJ2-1 and V is TRBV27; 13 bases agree with TRBD2. CDR3 amino acids: CASSRPTSGRSSYNEQFF. DNA for the CDR3: TGTGCCAGCAGTCGACCGACTAGCGGGAGGAGCTCCTACAATGAGCAGTTCTTC.